The TCR beta chain described here comes from a study of blood T cell repertoires in COVID-19 (TCRdb year 2020). Notes on the research overall: Samples from collaborators originated in the United States, Italy and Spain and spanned both the acute and convalescent phases of COVID-19. HLA class I and class II types, where available, came from metadata supplied by the sample provider rather than from assay-based typing. A de-identified subject ID, COVID-19 status, age in years and sex were almost always included in the sample metadata. A freely available public database, intended as a resource for researchers studying the immune response to SARS-CoV-2, is where the repertoires were released. The dataset comprised deeply sampled blood TCRbeta repertoires from subjects exposed to, actively infected with, or recovered from COVID-19. The material from the prospective study consisted of cDNA or gDNA derived from T cells, B-cell-depleted T cells, or PBMCs. Samples came from the ongoing ImmuneRACE study (first 160 participants) plus 1,254 subjects from 6 global collaborators. Broad study findings and their caveats: The quantity of clinical and demographic metadata differed by source and by participant and was supplied without curation.

Whole blood was collected in K2EDTA tubes by collaborating institutions according to the institutions' own protocols. For TCRbeta analysis, collaborator samples were shipped as frozen whole blood, as isolated PBMCs, or as DNA extracted from either sample type. The CDR3 runs 15 amino acids, cysteine and phenylalanine included. The entry retains the CDR3 DNA only, 45 bases that are in frame from base 1. TCRbeta CDR3 regions were amplified from genomic DNA using the immunoSEQ Assay, a bias-controlled multiplex PCR. In the paper's pipeline: The number of nucleated cells in each sample was estimated from the amplification of reference gene primers within the assay. Sequence reads were collapsed and filtered to measure the absolute abundance of every unique TCRbeta CDR3 rearrangement. For each sample, productive Simpson clonality was calculated by taking the square root of Simpson's diversity index across productive rearrangements. This is the immuneACCESS table as TCRdb keeps it, with only in-frame sequences that have V and J called. A part of the clones is gone; compared with another copy, unresolved V genes explain less than half, and the rest is unexplained. The V and J calls and the clone size are those of that table, but D and trimming were determined from the DNA. Recorded for this sample are 60,000 or so clones; roughly 86% of them occurred a single time. About 6.3% of the sample is held by the ten biggest clonotypes.

On this clone itself: Its antigen remains undetermined. Per-base qualities were not stored, and no clone one base away is much larger.

Sequencing input: peripheral blood. The receptor's source is a man aged 60-69 years with active or convalescent COVID-19. Recombination linked TRBV21-1 to TRBJ2-5; the table gives TRBD1 as D, unverified against the DNA. TRBV21-1 is marked as a pseudogene. The CDR3 corresponds to CASSNGDRAQETQYF. The DNA reads as follows: TGTGCCAGCAGCAATGGGGACAGAGCTCAAGAGACCCAGTACTTC.